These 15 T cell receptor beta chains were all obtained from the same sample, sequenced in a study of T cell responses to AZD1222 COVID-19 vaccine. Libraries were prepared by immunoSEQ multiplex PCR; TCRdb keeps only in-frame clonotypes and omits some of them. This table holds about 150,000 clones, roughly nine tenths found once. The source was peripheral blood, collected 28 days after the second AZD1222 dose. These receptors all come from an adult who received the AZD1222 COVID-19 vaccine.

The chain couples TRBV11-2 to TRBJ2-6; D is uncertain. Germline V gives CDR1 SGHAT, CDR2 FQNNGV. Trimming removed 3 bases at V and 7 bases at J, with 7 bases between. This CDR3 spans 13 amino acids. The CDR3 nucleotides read TGTGCCAGCAGCTTCGCCTCTGCCAACGTCCTGACTTTC. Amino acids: CASSFASANVLTF.

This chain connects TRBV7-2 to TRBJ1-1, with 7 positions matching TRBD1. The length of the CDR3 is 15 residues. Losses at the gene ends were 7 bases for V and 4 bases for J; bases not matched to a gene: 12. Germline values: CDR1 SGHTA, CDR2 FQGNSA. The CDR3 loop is CASTFQGGGGTEAFF. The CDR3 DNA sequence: TGTGCCAGCACCTTCCAGGGGGGGGGTGGCACTGAAGCTTTCTTT.

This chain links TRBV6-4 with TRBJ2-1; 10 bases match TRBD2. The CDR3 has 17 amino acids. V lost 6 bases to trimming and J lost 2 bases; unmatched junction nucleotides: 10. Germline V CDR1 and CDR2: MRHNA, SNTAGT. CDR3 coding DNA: TGTGCCAGCAGGACCCGAACTAGCGGGATGCCCTACAATGAGCAGTTCTTC. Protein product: CASRTRTSGMPYNEQFF.

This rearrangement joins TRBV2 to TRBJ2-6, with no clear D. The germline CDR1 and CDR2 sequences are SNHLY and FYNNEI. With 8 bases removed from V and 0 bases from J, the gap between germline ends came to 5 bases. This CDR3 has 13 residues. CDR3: CASQRSGANVLTF. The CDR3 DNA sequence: TGTGCCAGCCAACGCTCTGGGGCCAACGTCCTGACTTTC.

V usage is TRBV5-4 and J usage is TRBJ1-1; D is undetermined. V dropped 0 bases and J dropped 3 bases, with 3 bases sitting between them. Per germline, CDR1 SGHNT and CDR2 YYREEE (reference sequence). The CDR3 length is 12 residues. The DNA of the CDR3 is TGTGCCAGCAGCTTGGCCCACACTGAAGCTTTCTTT. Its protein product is CASSLAHTEAFF.

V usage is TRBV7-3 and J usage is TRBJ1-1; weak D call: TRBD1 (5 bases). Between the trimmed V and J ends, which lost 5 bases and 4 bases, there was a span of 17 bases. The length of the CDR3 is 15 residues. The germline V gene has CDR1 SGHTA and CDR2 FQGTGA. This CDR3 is CASSPGHPRGTEAFF. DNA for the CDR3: TGTGCCAGCAGCCCTGGACACCCTAGGGGCACTGAAGCTTTCTTT. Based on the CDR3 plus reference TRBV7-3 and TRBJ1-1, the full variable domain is GAGVSQTPSNKVTEKGKYVELRCDPISGHTALYWYRQSLGQGPEFLIYFQGTGAADDSGLPNDRFFAVRPEGSVSTLKIQRTERGDSAVYLCASSPGHPRGTEAFFGQGTRLTVV.

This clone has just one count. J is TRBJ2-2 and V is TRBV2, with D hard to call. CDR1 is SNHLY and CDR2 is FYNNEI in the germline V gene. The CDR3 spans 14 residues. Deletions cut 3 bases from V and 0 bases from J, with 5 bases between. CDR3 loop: CASSEGPNTGELFF. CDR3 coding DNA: TGTGCCAGCAGTGAGGGCCCGAACACCGGGGAGCTGTTTTTT.

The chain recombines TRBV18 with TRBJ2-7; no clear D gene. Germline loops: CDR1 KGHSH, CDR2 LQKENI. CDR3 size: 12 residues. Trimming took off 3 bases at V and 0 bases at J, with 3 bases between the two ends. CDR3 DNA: TGTGCCAGCTCACCGGTCTCCTACGAGCAGTACTTC. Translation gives CASSPVSYEQYF.

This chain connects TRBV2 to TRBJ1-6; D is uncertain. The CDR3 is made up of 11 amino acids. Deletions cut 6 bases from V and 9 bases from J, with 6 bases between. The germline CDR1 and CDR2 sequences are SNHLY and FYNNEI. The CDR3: CASRQFSPLHF. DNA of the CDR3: TGTGCCAGCAGACAGTTTTCACCCCTCCACTTT.

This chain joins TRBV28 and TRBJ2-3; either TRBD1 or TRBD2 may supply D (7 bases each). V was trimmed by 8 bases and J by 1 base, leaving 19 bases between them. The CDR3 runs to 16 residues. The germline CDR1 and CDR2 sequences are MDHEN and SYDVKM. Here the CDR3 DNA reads TGTGCCAGCGGTGAATTCAGGGGGGGAGGCACAGATACGCAGTATTTT. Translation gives CASGEFRGGGTDTQYF.

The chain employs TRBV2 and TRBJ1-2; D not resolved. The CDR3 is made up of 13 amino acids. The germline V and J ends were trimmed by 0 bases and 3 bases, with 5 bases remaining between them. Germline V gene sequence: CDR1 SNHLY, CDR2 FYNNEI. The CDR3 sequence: CASSEASHYGYTF. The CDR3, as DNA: TGTGCCAGCAGTGAAGCCTCCCACTATGGCTACACCTTC.

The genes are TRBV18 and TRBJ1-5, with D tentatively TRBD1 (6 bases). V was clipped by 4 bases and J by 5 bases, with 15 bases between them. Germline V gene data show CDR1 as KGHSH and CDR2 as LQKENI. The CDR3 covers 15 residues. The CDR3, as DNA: TGTGCCAGCTCACAGCGGGGGGGCGGGGATCAGCCCCAGCATTTT. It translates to CASSQRGGGDQPQHF. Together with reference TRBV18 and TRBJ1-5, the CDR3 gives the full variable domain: NAGVMQNPRHLVRRRGQEARLRCSPMKGHSHVYWYRQLPEEGLKFMVYLQKENIIDESGMPKERFSAEFPKEGPSILRIQQVVRGDSAAYFCASSQRGGGDQPQHFGDGTRLSIL.

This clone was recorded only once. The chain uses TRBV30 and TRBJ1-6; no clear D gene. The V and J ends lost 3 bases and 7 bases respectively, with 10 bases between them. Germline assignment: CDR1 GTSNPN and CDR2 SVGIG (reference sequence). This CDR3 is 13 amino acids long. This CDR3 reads CAWRGGNNSPLHF. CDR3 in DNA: TGTGCCTGGAGGGGAGGGAACAATTCACCCCTCCACTTT.

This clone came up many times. Here the CDR3 DNA reads TGTGCCAGCAGCGAGGGGGTTTCGAACACTGAAGCTTTCTTT. Translating it yields CASSEGVSNTEAFF. The chain combines TRBV5-4 with TRBJ1-1, with D perhaps matching TRBD1 (6 bases). The CDR3 consists of 14 residues. Germline V lookup: CDR1 SGHNT, CDR2 YYREEE (reference sequence). The V end was cut by 4 bases, the J end by 1 base, with 11 bases between.

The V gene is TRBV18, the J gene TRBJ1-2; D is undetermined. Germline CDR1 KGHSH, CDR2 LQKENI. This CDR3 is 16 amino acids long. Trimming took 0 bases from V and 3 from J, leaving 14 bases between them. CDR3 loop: CASSPPIRGSDYGYTF. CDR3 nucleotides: TGTGCCAGCTCACCACCGATTAGAGGGAGCGACTATGGCTACACCTTC.